A single T cell receptor (beta chain) is shown here with its context. Its antigen is undetermined. These data are taken from a study of shared clonotypes between healthy human individuals. The overall study: Each donor had three CD4 naive, three CD4 memory, two CD8 naive and one CD8 memory plate.

The CDR3 contains 17 residues. Trimming removed 1 base from V and 8 bases from J; junction bases left unmatched: 14. Germline lookup yields CDR1 KGHSH and CDR2 LQKENI. The naive CD8 population came from CD45RO-negative cells selected for CCR7, without terminally differentiated effector memory CD45RA+ cells. The input for sorted-subset replicate PCRs was around 200 ng DNA, about 30,000 T cell genomes. Assay used: immunoSEQ multiplex PCR; TCRdb lists only in-frame clones, some missing. The sample consists of about 600,000 clones, roughly 98% of them appearing once. General study points: Expectations were that clonotype sharing among donors would be affected by sequencing depth.

The chain uses TRBV18 and TRBJ2-1, with 7 bases identical to TRBD2. This sequence was found in a man aged 25 to 45 in good health. Material: naive CD8+ T cells sorted from blood. This CDR3 is CASSPLSGDAAMDEQFF. CDR3 nucleotide sequence: TGTGCCAGCTCACCACTAAGCGGGGACGCCGCAATGGATGAGCAGTTCTTC.